The 31 T cell receptor beta chains below come from one sample, sequenced in a study of technical replicates of blood from a handful of donors. Using immunoSEQ multiplex PCR, the repertoire was profiled, and TCRdb retains in-frame clones only, with some absent. The sample includes about 88,000 clones, approximately 94% of them seen just once. The sequenced sample consisted of T cells isolated from PBMCs. Every receptor here comes from a human donor in good health.

The chain recombines TRBV18 with TRBJ2-1, with a possible D match to TRBD1 (5 bases). Trimming pared 3 bases from V and 7 bases from J, leaving 10 bases between. The CDR3 length is 13 residues. Germline V gene lookup returns CDR1 KGHSH and CDR2 LQKENI. The CDR3 sequence: CASSPTDWNEQFF. Written as DNA, the CDR3 is TGTGCCAGCTCACCGACAGACTGGAATGAGCAGTTCTTC.

On this clone: Other DNA sequences of this sample code for an identical CDR3. Written as DNA, the CDR3 is TGTGCCAGCAGTTGGGGCGGAGCTGAAGCTTTCTTT. Translating it yields CASSWGGAEAFF. The V and J genes are TRBV11-1 and TRBJ1-1; D possibly corresponds to TRBD1 (5 bases). Trimming took 6 bases from V and 6 from J, leaving 11 bases between them. The CDR3 consists of 12 residues. Germline V gene lookup returns CDR1 SGHAT and CDR2 FQDESV (reference sequence).

In its sample, this clone was seen once. The V call is TRBV28, the J call TRBJ1-5; D may be TRBD1 (5 bases). The V gene lost 2 bases and the J gene lost 1 base, with 9 bases spanning the gap. The CDR3 loop spans 15 amino acids. Germline V gives CDR1 MDHEN, CDR2 SYDVKM. Written as DNA, the CDR3 is TGTGCCAGCAGTTTAGACAGTCAGAGCAATCAGCCCCAGCATTTT. It encodes CASSLDSQSNQPQHF.

The rearrangement uses TRBV4-1 and TRBJ2-1, with 10 bases that match TRBD1. The CDR3 covers 18 residues. V lost 0 bases and J lost 12; bases outside the gene matches: 17. In germline, CDR1 is MGHRA, CDR2 YSYEKL. The chain's CDR3 is CASSQDYRPGTGASGQFF. DNA for the CDR3: TGCGCCAGCAGCCAAGATTATCGACCGGGGACAGGGGCAAGTGGGCAGTTCTTC.

This clone has just one count. V and J are TRBV9 and TRBJ1-6, with D perhaps matching TRBD1 (5 bases). CDR1 is SGDLS and CDR2 is YYNGEE in the germline V gene. With 0 bases removed from V and 9 bases from J, the gap between germline ends came to 16 bases. The CDR3 runs to 16 residues. In DNA, the CDR3 is TGTGCCAGCAGCGTAGGACAGTCCGGCTTGAGTTCACCCCTCCACTTT. Amino acids: CASSVGQSGLSSPLHF.

This clone came up once. The V gene is TRBV19, the J gene TRBJ2-2; D possibly corresponds to TRBD2 (5 bases). CDR1 LNHDA and CDR2 SQIVND come from the germline V gene (reference sequence). Trimming cost V 2 bases and J 0 bases, with 10 bases left between them. This CDR3 is 16 amino acids long. As DNA, the CDR3 is TGTGCCAGTAGTATAATCGGGGTTTCGAACACCGGGGAGCTGTTTTTT. This gives the protein CASSIIGVSNTGELFF. Together with reference TRBV19 and TRBJ2-2, the CDR3 gives the full variable domain: DGGITQSPKYLFRKEGQNVTLSCEQNLNHDAMYWYRQDPGQGLRLIYYSQIVNDFQKGDIAEGYSVSREKKESFPLTVTSAQKNPTAFYLCASSIIGVSNTGELFFGEGSRLTVL.

This CDR3 is CASTRGQGNQPQHF. The DNA of the CDR3 is TGTGCCAGCACCCGTGGACAGGGGAATCAGCCCCAGCATTTT. V and J are TRBV28 and TRBJ1-5; the match to TRBD1 covers 9 bases. V lost 7 bases to trimming and J lost 4 bases; unmatched junction nucleotides: 5. The V gene's germline CDR1 is MDHEN and CDR2 SYDVKM. CDR3 length: 14 amino acids.

The V gene is TRBV5-1, the J gene TRBJ2-3, with 11 bases aligning to TRBD2. Germline V gene data show CDR1 as SGHRS and CDR2 as YFSETQ. The CDR3 consists of 16 residues. The V segment lost 1 base and the J segment 5 bases; nucleotides outside the gene matches: 6. For the CDR3, the DNA is TGCGCCAGCAGCTTGCCCCTAGCGGGGGGCGGAGATACGCAGTATTTT. Its translation is CASSLPLAGGGDTQYF.

The rearrangement links TRBV21-1 to TRBJ2-6; the table assigns TRBD1, which was not confirmed against the DNA. TRBV21-1 is described as a pseudogene. The CDR3 covers 18 residues. The CDR3 spells CASSKSSGKVSGANVLTF. CDR3 nucleotides: TGTGCCAGCAGCAAAAGTTCAGGTAAGGTTTCTGGGGCCAACGTCCTGACTTTC.

This chain uses TRBV19 with TRBJ2-1; 8 nucleotides line up with TRBD2. With 5 bases clipped from V and 0 bases from J, the junction kept 12 bases outside the gene matches. This CDR3 contains 18 residues. The germline CDR1 and CDR2 sequences are LNHDA and SQIVND (reference sequence). CDR3 sequence: CASSLTSGSSYSYNEQFF. As DNA, the CDR3 is TGTGCCAGTAGTTTAACTAGCGGATCTTCTTACTCCTACAATGAGCAGTTCTTC.

The chain couples TRBV19 to TRBJ1-1; 7 nucleotides agree with TRBD1. The J segment lost 3 bases and the V segment lost 7 bases, leaving 11 bases of the junction unmatched. Germline lookup yields CDR1 LNHDA and CDR2 SQIVND (reference sequence). The CDR3 is made up of 15 amino acids. The CDR3 sequence is CASIDWDRKYTEAFF. The CDR3 nucleotides are TGTGCCAGTATTGATTGGGACAGAAAGTACACTGAAGCTTTCTTT.

This clone has a single count. The chain is built from TRBV7-9 and TRBJ1-2; D is possibly TRBD1 (5 bases). V lost 5 bases and J lost 11, with 12 bases in between. There are 11 residues in the CDR3. Germline values: CDR1 SEHNR, CDR2 FQNEAQ (reference sequence). The CDR3 DNA reads TGTGCCAGCAGCCTCCAGGGTGGTTACACCTTC. This codes for CASSLQGGYTF.

The rearrangement uses TRBV4-1 and TRBJ1-3; D possibly corresponds to TRBD1 (6 bases). The CDR3 has 16 amino acids. Trimming shortened V by 3 bases and J by 1 base, and 13 bases separated the two germline ends. The germline gives CDR1 MGHRA, CDR2 YSYEKL. The CDR3 coding sequence is TGCGCCAGCAGCCAGGAATACAGGGTTTCTGGAAACACCATATATTTT. Its translation is CASSQEYRVSGNTIYF.

The chain couples TRBV27 to TRBJ1-1; 11 bases match TRBD1. The CDR3 is 17 residues long. Trimming cost V 7 bases and J 0 bases; bases outside gene matches: 10. CDR1 and CDR2 from the germline V gene are MNHEY and SMNVEV (reference sequence). Here the CDR3 reads CASTITGQGVMNTEAFF. CDR3 in DNA: TGTGCCAGCACTATTACGGGACAGGGGGTGATGAACACTGAAGCTTTCTTT.

The J gene is TRBJ2-7, the V gene TRBV18; 8 positions match TRBD1. V shed 6 bases and J 6 bases; nucleotides not matched to a gene: 10. Germline loops: CDR1 KGHSH, CDR2 LQKENI. The CDR3 has 14 amino acids. CDR3 nucleotide sequence: TGTGCCAGCTCCACCAGTCGGACAGGGACCGAGCAGTACTTC. Translating gives CASSTSRTGTEQYF. Full variable domain (outside the CDR3, taken from reference TRBV18 and TRBJ2-7): NAGVMQNPRHLVRRRGQEARLRCSPMKGHSHVYWYRQLPEEGLKFMVYLQKENIIDESGMPKERFSAEFPKEGPSILRIQQVVRGDSAAYFCASSTSRTGTEQYFGPGTRLTVT.

V usage is TRBV7-3 and J usage is TRBJ2-3; 10 bases match TRBD2. V lost 4 bases, J lost 4 bases, and 11 bases stayed unmatched. Germline V gene sequence: CDR1 SGHTA, CDR2 FQGTGA. The CDR3 extends over 17 amino acids. The CDR3 reads CASSSSVERGGPDTQYF. The CDR3 nucleotides are TGTGCCAGCAGCTCGTCGGTGGAGCGGGGGGGCCCAGATACGCAGTATTTT.

The rearrangement links TRBV19 to TRBJ1-2; 8 positions match TRBD1. Trimming removed 4 bases from V and 0 bases from J; junction bases left unmatched: 7. This CDR3 has 16 amino acids. Germline V gene sequence: CDR1 LNHDA, CDR2 SQIVND (reference sequence). Written as DNA, the CDR3 is TGTGCCAGTAGTAGGAAGCCGGGACAGGCTAACTATGGCTACACCTTC. Translated: CASSRKPGQANYGYTF.

This clone showed up just once. The chain combines TRBV5-6 with TRBJ1-6; 7 positions agree with TRBD1. Germline-derived CDR1 and CDR2 are SGHDT and YYEEEE. This CDR3 comprises 17 residues. V dropped 1 base and J dropped 10; count of bases not matched to a gene: 14. The CDR3 coding sequence is TGTGCCAGCAGCTTGAACGTAGCCAGGGGGTATTTGTCACCCCTCCACTTT. It encodes CASSLNVARGYLSPLHF. Full variable domain (remainder filled in from reference TRBV5-6 and TRBJ1-6): DAGVTQSPTHLIKTRGQQVTLRCSPKSGHDTVSWYQQALGQGPQFIFQYYEEEERQRGNFPDRFSGHQFPNYSSELNVNALLLGDSALYLCASSLNVARGYLSPLHFGNGTRLTVT.

The gene calls are TRBV27 and TRBJ1-2; weak D call: TRBD1 (5 bases). Trimming pared 8 bases from V and 3 bases from J, leaving 13 bases between. This CDR3 has 13 residues. Germline loops: CDR1 MNHEY, CDR2 SMNVEV (reference sequence). The CDR3 DNA reads TGTGCCAGCTCCCAGGGCAGCTACTATGGCTACACCTTC. It is translated as CASSQGSYYGYTF.

V gene TRBV6-6 combines with J gene TRBJ2-5; TRBD1 matches at 9 bases. V was pared by 10 bases and J by 5 bases, with 8 bases of the junction left unmatched. Germline V gives CDR1 MNHNY, CDR2 SVGAGI (reference sequence). CDR3 length: 13 residues. CDR3 amino acids: CATLQGAFETQYF. The CDR3 region has the DNA TGTGCCACCTTACAGGGGGCGTTCGAGACCCAGTACTTC.

V gene TRBV9 combines with J gene TRBJ1-5; no definite D call. The CDR3 spans 14 residues. Germline lookup yields CDR1 SGDLS and CDR2 YYNGEE. V gave up 0 bases and J gave up 3 bases, with 7 bases separating them. CDR3 loop: CASSVGRDNQPQHF. The CDR3 DNA reads TGTGCCAGCAGCGTAGGTCGGGACAATCAGCCCCAGCATTTT.

The rearrangement links TRBV6-6 to TRBJ1-2; weak D call: TRBD1 (6 bases). V was shortened by 6 bases and J by 2 bases, with 10 bases between the two germline ends. Germline CDR1 reads MNHNY; CDR2 reads SVGAGI (reference sequence). This CDR3 is 13 amino acids long. CDR3 amino acids: CASSYDRNYGYTF. As DNA, the CDR3 is TGTGCCAGCAGCTATGACAGGAACTATGGCTACACCTTC.

The chain recombines TRBV7-9 with TRBJ2-2, with 7 bases that match TRBD2. V lost 0 bases and J lost 1; bases outside the gene matches: 5. This CDR3 is built from 17 residues. Germline-derived CDR1 and CDR2 are SEHNR and FQNEAQ (reference sequence). CDR3 residues: CASSLASGTKNTGELFF. The CDR3 DNA sequence: TGTGCCAGCAGCTTAGCGTCCGGGACTAAGAACACCGGGGAGCTGTTTTTT.

This chain links TRBV28 with TRBJ1-5; 7 bases align to TRBD1. CDR1 MDHEN and CDR2 SYDVKM come from the germline V gene. Germline trimming cut 5 bases from V and 1 base from J; bases unmatched to any gene: 8. This CDR3 has 16 residues. CDR3 residues: CASSLFRGVSNQPQHF. For the CDR3, the DNA is TGTGCCAGCAGTCTTTTCAGGGGGGTAAGCAATCAGCCCCAGCATTTT. The full variable domain, rest sourced from reference TRBV28 and TRBJ1-5, is DVKVTQSSRYLVKRTGEKVFLECVQDMDHENMFWYRQDPGLGLRLIYFSYDVKMKEKGDIPEGYSVSREKKERFSLILESASTNQTSMYLCASSLFRGVSNQPQHFGDGTRLSIL.

A single count supports this clone. This sequence joins TRBV5-5 and TRBJ2-7, with TRBD2 identical over 8 bases. This CDR3 has 19 amino acids. Germline CDR1 SGHKS, CDR2 YYEKEE (reference sequence). The junction had 24 bases not matched to a gene; V was cut back by 6 bases and J by 4 bases. Here the CDR3 reads CASIKPGASGQIGGYEQYF. The CDR3 nucleotides are TGTGCCAGCATCAAACCTGGGGCTAGCGGGCAAATCGGGGGATACGAGCAGTACTTC.

The V and J genes are TRBV30 and TRBJ2-7; D may be TRBD2 (7 bases). The germline V gene encodes CDR1 GTSNPN and CDR2 SVGIG (reference sequence). CDR3 length: 14 amino acids. V gave up 3 bases and J gave up 0 bases, with 12 bases separating them. The chain's CDR3 is CAWSQGGASYEQYF. Here the CDR3 DNA reads TGTGCCTGGAGCCAAGGGGGGGCCTCCTACGAGCAGTACTTC.

The chain carries TRBV4-1 and TRBJ1-1; TRBD1 agrees at 12 bases. V lost 4 bases to trimming and J lost 1 base; unmatched junction nucleotides: 7. The CDR3 loop spans 17 amino acids. Germline CDR1 reads MGHRA; CDR2 reads YSYEKL. The CDR3 DNA reads TGCGCCAGCAGCCCGCCCGTGGGACAGGGGGCGAACACTGAAGCTTTCTTT. Residues: CASSPPVGQGANTEAFF.

This sequence joins TRBV7-9 and TRBJ1-1; no clear D gene. Deletions cut 1 base from V and 4 bases from J, with 10 bases between. There are 14 residues in the CDR3. Germline CDR1 reads SEHNR; CDR2 reads FQNEAQ (reference sequence). CDR3 nucleotide sequence: TGTGCCAGCAGCTTAGATCCGGGAGGCACTGAAGCTTTCTTT. It codes for CASSLDPGGTEAFF.

V is TRBV6-1 and J is TRBJ2-1, with D possibly being TRBD1 (6 bases). The CDR3 is 14 residues long. The germline CDR1 and CDR2 sequences are MNHNS and SASEGT. Trimming took 4 bases from V and 4 from J, leaving 11 bases between them. This CDR3 is CASSGTGLYNEQFF. Written as DNA, the CDR3 is TGTGCCAGCAGTGGAACAGGGCTGTACAATGAGCAGTTCTTC.

This clone showed up just once. As DNA, the CDR3 is TGTGCCAGCAGCTCAACCCCCGGGGGGAATGAAAAACTGTTTTTT. As protein: CASSSTPGGNEKLFF. This sequence joins TRBV7-8 and TRBJ1-4, with a weak D call TRBD1 (5 bases). V dropped 4 bases and J dropped 5 bases, with 14 bases sitting between them. CDR1 and CDR2 from the germline V gene are SGHVS and FQNEAQ. The CDR3 is 15 amino acids. Drawing the rest from reference TRBV7-8 and TRBJ1-4, the complete variable domain is GAGVSQSPRYKVAKRGQDVALRCDPISGHVSLFWYQQALGQGPEFLTYFQNEAQLDKSGLPSDRFFAERPEGSVSTLKIQRTQQEDSAVYLCASSSTPGGNEKLFFGSGTQLSVL.

Here the CDR3 reads CASTFGGREQFF. CDR3 coding DNA: TGTGCCAGTACCTTTGGAGGGCGAGAGCAGTTCTTC. The J gene is TRBJ2-1, the V gene TRBV19, with D maybe TRBD2 (6 bases). The germline gives CDR1 LNHDA, CDR2 SQIVND (reference sequence). The CDR3 totals 12 residues. V was cut by 7 bases and J by 10 bases, with 14 bases left in between.